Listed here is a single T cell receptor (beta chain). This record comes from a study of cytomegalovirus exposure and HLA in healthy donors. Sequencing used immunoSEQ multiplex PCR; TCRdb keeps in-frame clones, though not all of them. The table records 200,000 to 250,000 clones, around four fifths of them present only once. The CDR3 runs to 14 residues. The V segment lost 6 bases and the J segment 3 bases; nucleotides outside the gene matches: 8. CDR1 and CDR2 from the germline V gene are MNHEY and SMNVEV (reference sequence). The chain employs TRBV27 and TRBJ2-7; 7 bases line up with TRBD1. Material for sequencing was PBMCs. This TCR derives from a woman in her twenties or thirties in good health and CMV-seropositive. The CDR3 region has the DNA TGTGCCAGCAGACCCCCGGGACAGCACTACGAGCAGTACTTC. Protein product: CASRPPGQHYEQYF.